The source of this TCR beta chain is a study of T cells after yellow fever vaccination. Looking at the study overall: When fractions had low cell numbers, they were prepared with SMART-Seq v4 Ultra Low Input. Whole-study findings and limits: Weaker, the secondary response had a peak occurring faster, on day 5 versus 15. Post-booster repertoires again held most primary-vaccination clones (approximately 96% CD4, just under 90% CD8). Clonotypes appearing in both CD4 and CD8 compartments existed, and their share was small.

Germline CDR1 and CDR2: KGHSH and LQKENI. CDR3 length equals 15 residues. Between the trimmed V and J ends, which lost 2 bases and 2 bases, there was a span of 12 bases. MiXCR, run by TCRdb on the 5' RACE reads, gives a single entry per CDR3 protein. The sample carries around 320,000 distinct CDR3 sequences, 7.5% to 9% recorded once. This clonotype has only a few counts. Its antigen is unidentified. The specimen was CD4+ T cells sorted from PBMCs, collected 5 days after the yellow fever booster vaccination. V usage is TRBV18 and J usage is TRBJ2-5; D unclear. This clonotype was sampled from a man aged 18 to 35 who received the YFV17D yellow fever vaccine. The CDR3 DNA is TGTGCCAGCTCACCAGATCTGCTCGGGCAAGAGACCCAGTACTTC. Encoded protein: CASSPDLLGQETQYF.